These T cell receptor beta chains were read from a single sample in a study of cytomegalovirus exposure and HLA in healthy donors. Using immunoSEQ multiplex PCR, the repertoire was profiled, and TCRdb retains in-frame clones only, with some absent. Of over 100,000 clones in the sample, around three quarters were seen once. The sequencing input was PBMCs. These receptors were collected from a woman in her 30s in good health and CMV-seronegative. Both conserved end residues are trimmed from each CDR3.

CDR3: SVPLGLAASYEQY; V: TRBV29-1
CDR3: ASIGIMNTEAF; V: TRBV19
CDR3: ASRPLRENTEAF; V: TRBV6-5
CDR3: ASSVLEGPYEQY; V: TRBV7-9
CDR3: ASGETGGTGKLF; V: TRBV5-6
CDR3: ATSAAGDTQY; V: TRBV6-1
CDR3: ATSSGGATRGKLF; V: TRBV15
CDR3: AISETDRTYGYT; V: TRBV10-3
CDR3: ASSLGTTGANVLT; V: TRBV27
CDR3: ASSLAGALGNTEAF; V: TRBV28
CDR3: ASSLGGALWDTDTQY; V: TRBV4-3
CDR3: ASSLDRETKLSSYNSPLH; V: TRBV7-8
CDR3: SVEGSPGVETQY; V: TRBV29-1
CDR3: ASSEQGYGYT; V: TRBV6-1
CDR3: ASSYTGTGNTEAF; V: TRBV6-5
CDR3: AWSVGGINEQF; V: TRBV30
CDR3: ASSPTGAMNTEAF; V: TRBV5-1
CDR3: ASSPQLGRVNYGYT; V: TRBV5-1
CDR3: ASSSGQNTEAF; V: TRBV18
CDR3: ASSQGGTGRETQY; V: TRBV5-4
CDR3: ASSKVNYGYT; V: TRBV21-1
CDR3: ASSPMTVRVSTQY; V: TRBV18
CDR3: ASSQEREGGNEQF; V: TRBV4-2
CDR3: ASSRAGGVKGNTIY; V: TRBV7-9
CDR3: ASSLAGLAGDRGVNEQF; V: TRBV5-1
CDR3: ASSLSGGYGHT; V: TRBV27
CDR3: SVVYYGLEAF; V: TRBV29-1
CDR3: AWSVNFDRASGYT; V: TRBV30
CDR3: ASSITTGAGEKLF; V: TRBV7-9
CDR3: ASSQEYVGGGYT; V: TRBV4-3
CDR3: ASSARQAVNEKLF; V: TRBV2